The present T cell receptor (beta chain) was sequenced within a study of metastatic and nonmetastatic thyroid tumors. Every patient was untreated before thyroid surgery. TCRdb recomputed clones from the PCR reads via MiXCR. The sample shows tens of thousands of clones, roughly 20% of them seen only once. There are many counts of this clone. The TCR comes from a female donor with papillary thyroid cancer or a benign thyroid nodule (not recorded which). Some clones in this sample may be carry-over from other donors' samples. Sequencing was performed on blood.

Here the CDR3 reads CASSLERDTQYF. CDR3 bases: TGCGCCAGCAGCTTGGAGAGGGATACGCAGTATTTT. V is TRBV5-1 and J is TRBJ2-3, with D hard to call. This CDR3 region has 12 residues. In germline, CDR1 is SGHRS, CDR2 YFSETQ. Deletions cut 0 bases from V and 6 bases from J, with 5 bases between.